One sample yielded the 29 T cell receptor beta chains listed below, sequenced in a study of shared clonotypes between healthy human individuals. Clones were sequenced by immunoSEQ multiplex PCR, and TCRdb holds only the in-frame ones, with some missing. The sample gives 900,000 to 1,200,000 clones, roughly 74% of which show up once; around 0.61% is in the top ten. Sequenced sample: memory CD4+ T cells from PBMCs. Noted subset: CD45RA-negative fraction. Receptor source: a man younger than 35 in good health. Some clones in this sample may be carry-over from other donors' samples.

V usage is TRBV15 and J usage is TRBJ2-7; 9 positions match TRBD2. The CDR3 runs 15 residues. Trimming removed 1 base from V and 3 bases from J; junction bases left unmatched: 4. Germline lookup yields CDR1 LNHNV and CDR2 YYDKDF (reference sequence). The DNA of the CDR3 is TGTGCCACCAGCAGAGCCGGGACTAGCCGCTACGAGCAGTACTTC. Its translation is CATSRAGTSRYEQYF.

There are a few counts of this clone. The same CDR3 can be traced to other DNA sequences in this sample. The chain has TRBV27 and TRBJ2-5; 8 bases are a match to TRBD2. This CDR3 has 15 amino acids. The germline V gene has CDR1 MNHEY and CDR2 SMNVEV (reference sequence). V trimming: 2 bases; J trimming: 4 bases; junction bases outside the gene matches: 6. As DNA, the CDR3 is TGTGCCAGCAGTTTAGGCGGGGGGCGAGGAGAGACCCAGTACTTC. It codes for CASSLGGGRGETQYF.

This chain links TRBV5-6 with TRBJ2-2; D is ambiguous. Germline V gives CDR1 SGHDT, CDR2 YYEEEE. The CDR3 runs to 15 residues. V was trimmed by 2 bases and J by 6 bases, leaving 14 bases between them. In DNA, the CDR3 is TGTGCCAGCAGCTTCGTAGCAGGTTGGGCCGGGGAGCTGTTTTTT. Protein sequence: CASSFVAGWAGELFF.

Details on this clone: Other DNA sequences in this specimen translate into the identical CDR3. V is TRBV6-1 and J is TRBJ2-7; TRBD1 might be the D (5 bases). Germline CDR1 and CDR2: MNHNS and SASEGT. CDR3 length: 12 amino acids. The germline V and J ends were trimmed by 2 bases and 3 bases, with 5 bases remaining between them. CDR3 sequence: CASSETGYEQYF. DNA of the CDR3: TGTGCCAGCAGTGAAACAGGCTACGAGCAGTACTTC.

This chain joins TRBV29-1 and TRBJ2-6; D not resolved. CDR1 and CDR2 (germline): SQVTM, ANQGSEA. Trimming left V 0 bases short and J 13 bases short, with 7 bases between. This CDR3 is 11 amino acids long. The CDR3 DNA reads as TGCAGCGTTGAAGATAGAAGGGTCCTGACTTTC. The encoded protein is CSVEDRRVLTF.

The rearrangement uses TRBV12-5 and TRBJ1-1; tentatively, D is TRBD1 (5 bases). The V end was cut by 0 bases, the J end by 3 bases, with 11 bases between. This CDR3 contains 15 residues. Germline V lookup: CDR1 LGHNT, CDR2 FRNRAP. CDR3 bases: TGTGCTAGTGGTTTGGTACTGGGGGTTCACACTGAAGCTTTCTTT. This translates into CASGLVLGVHTEAFF. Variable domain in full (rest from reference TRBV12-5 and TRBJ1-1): DARVTQTPRHKVTEMGQEVTMRCQPILGHNTVFWYRQTMMQGLELLAYFRNRAPLDDSGMPKDRFSAEMPDATLATLKIQPSEPRDSAVYFCASGLVLGVHTEAFFGQGTRLTVV.

The DNA for the CDR3 is TGTGCCAGCTCACCCTCGAGCAAAATTAGAGGAAACACCATATATTTT. Amino acid sequence: CASSPSSKIRGNTIYF. The chain is built from TRBV18 and TRBJ1-3, with unresolved D. From germline, CDR1 is KGHSH and CDR2 LQKENI. CDR3 length: 16 amino acids. V was cut by 3 bases and J by 4 bases, with 16 bases left in between.

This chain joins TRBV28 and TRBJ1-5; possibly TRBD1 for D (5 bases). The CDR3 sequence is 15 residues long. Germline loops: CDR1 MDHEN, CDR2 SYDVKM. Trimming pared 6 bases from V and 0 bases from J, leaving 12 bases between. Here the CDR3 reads CASSLGAGSNQPQHF. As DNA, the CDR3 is TGTGCCAGCAGCCTAGGGGCGGGTAGCAATCAGCCCCAGCATTTT.

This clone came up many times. DNA of the CDR3: TGTGCCAGCAGCACCGGGACAGGGGGCACAGATACGCAGTATTTT. Protein sequence: CASSTGTGGTDTQYF. The chain has TRBV7-9 and TRBJ2-3; 10 bases fit TRBD1. V shed 5 bases, J shed 1 base, and the junction held 3 bases outside the gene matches. The CDR3 covers 15 residues. The V gene's germline CDR1 is SEHNR and CDR2 FQNEAQ (reference sequence).

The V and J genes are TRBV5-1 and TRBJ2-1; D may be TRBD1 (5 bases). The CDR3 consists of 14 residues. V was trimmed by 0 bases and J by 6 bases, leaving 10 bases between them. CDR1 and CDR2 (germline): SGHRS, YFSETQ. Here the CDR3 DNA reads TGCGCCAGCAGCTTGGACCAGGGAACCAATGAGCAGTTCTTC. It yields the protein CASSLDQGTNEQFF.

DNA for the CDR3: TGTGCCAGCAGCTTAGGGGTTGGTGCTGGAAACACCATATATTTT. As protein: CASSLGVGAGNTIYF. The V gene is TRBV7-2, the J gene TRBJ1-3; D gene uncertain. This CDR3 has 15 amino acids. Trimming pared 1 base from V and 2 bases from J, leaving 9 bases between. The germline CDR1 and CDR2 sequences are SGHTA and FQGNSA.

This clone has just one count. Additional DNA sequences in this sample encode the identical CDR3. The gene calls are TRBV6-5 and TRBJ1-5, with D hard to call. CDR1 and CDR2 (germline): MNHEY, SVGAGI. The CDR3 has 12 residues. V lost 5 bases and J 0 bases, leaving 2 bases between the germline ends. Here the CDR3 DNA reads TGTGCCAGCAGTACTAGCAATCAGCCCCAGCATTTT. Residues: CASSTSNQPQHF.

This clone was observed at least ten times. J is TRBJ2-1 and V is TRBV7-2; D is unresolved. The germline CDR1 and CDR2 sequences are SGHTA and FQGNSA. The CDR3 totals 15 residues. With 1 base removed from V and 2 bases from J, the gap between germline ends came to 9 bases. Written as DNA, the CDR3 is TGTGCCAGCAGCTTAGGGCAGAACACCTACAATGAGCAGTTCTTC. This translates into CASSLGQNTYNEQFF.

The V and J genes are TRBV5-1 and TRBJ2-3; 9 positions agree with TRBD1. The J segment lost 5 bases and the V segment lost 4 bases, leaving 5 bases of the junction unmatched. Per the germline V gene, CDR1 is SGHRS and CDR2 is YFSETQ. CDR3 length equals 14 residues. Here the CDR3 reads CASSPGQGGDTQYF. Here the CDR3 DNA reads TGCGCCAGCAGCCCGGGACAGGGAGGAGATACGCAGTATTTT.

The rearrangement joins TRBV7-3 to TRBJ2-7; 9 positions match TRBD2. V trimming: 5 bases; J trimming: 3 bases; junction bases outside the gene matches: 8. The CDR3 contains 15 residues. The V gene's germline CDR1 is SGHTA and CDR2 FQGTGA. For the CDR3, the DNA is TGTGCCAGCAGCCCACGGGCTAGCGGGATCTACGAGCAGTACTTC. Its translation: CASSPRASGIYEQYF.

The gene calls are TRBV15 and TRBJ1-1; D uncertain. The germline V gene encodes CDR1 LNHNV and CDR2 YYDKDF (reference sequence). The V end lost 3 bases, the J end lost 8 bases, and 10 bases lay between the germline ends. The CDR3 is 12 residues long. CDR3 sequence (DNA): TGTGCCACCAGCAGGCCGAGAGGGGAAGCTTTCTTT. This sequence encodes CATSRPRGEAFF.

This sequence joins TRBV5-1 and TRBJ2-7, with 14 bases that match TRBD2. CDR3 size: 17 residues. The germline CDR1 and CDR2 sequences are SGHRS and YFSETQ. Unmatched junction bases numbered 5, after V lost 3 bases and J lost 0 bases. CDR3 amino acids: CASSYGTSGSHSYEQYF. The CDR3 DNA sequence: TGCGCCAGCAGCTACGGGACTAGCGGGAGCCACTCCTACGAGCAGTACTTC. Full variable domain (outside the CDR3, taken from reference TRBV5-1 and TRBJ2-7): KAGVTQTPRYLIKTRGQQVTLSCSPISGHRSVSWYQQTPGQGLQFLFEYFSETQRNKGNFPGRFSGRQFSNSRSEMNVSTLELGDSALYLCASSYGTSGSHSYEQYFGPGTRLTVT.

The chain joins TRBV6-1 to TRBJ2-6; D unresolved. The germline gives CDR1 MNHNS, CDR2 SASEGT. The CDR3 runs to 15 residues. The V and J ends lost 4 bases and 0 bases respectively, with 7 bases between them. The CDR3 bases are TGTGCCAGCAGTGGGGAACGCTCTGGGGCCAACGTCCTGACTTTC. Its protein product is CASSGERSGANVLTF.

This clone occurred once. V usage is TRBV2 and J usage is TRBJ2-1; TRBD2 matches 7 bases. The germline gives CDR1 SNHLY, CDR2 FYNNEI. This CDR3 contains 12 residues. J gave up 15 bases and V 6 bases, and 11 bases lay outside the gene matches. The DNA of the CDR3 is TGTGCCAGCAGGATAGGCGGGGGAAGGCTGTTCTTC. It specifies CASRIGGGRLFF.

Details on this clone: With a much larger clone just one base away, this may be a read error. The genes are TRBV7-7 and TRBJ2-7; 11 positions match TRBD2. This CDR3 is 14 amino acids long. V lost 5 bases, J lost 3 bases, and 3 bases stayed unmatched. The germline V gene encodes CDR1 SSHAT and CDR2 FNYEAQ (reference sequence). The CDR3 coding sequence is TGTGCCAGCAGCCCCGGGACTAGCGGCTACGAGCAGTACTTC. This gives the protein CASSPGTSGYEQYF.

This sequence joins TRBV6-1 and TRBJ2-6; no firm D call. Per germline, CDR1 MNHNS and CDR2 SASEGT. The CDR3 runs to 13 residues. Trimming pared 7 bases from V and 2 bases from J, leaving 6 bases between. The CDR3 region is CASKWAGANVLTF. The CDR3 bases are TGTGCCAGCAAGTGGGCTGGGGCCAACGTCCTGACTTTC.

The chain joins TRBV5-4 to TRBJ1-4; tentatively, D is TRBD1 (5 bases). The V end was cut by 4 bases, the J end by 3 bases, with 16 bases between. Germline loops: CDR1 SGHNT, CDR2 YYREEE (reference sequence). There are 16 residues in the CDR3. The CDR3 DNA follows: TGTGCCAGCAGCATCGGGATCCGGGGGGCTAATGAAAAACTGTTTTTT. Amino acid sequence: CASSIGIRGANEKLFF.

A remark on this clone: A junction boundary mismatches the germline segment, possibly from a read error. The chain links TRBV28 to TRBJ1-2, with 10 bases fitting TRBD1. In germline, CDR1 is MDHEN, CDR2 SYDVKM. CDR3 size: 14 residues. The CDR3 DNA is TGTGCCAGCAGTCCCGCGGTGACAGGGGGCTCGGAAAGCTTC. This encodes CASSPAVTGGSESF.

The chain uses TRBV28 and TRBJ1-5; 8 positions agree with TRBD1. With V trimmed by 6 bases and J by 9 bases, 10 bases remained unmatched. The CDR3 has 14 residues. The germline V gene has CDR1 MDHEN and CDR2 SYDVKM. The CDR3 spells CASRTDRGPRPQHF. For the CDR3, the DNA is TGTGCCAGCAGAACCGACAGGGGCCCTCGGCCCCAGCATTTT.

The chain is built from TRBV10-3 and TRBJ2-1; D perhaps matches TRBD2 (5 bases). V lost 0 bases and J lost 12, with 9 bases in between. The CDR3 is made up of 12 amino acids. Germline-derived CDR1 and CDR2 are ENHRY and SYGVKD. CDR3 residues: CAISESAGWQFF. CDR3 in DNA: TGTGCCATCAGTGAGTCGGCGGGTTGGCAGTTCTTC.

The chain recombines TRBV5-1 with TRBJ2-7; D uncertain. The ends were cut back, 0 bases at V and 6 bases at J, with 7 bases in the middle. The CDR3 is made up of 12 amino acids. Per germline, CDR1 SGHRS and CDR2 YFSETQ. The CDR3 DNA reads TGCGCCAGCAGCTTGGAGTGGGGCGAGCAGTACTTC. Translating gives CASSLEWGEQYF.

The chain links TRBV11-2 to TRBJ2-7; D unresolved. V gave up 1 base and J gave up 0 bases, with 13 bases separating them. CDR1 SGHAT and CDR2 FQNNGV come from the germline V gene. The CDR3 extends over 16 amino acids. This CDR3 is CASSLVYQDLSYEQYF. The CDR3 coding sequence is TGTGCCAGCAGCTTAGTGTATCAGGACCTCTCCTACGAGCAGTACTTC. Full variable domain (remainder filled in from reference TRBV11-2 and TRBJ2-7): EAGVAQSPRYKIIEKRQSVAFWCNPISGHATLYWYQQILGQGPKLLIQFQNNGVVDDSQLPKDRFSAERLKGVDSTLKIQPAKLEDSAVYLCASSLVYQDLSYEQYFGPGTRLTVT.

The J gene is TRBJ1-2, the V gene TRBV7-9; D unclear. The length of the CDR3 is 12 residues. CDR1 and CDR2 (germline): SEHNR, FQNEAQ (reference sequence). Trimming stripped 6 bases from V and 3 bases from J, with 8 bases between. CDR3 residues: CASSRSDYGYTF. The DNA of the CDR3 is TGTGCCAGCAGTAGGTCTGACTATGGCTACACCTTC. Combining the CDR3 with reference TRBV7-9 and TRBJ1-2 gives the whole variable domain DTGVSQNPRHKITKRGQNVTFRCDPISEHNRLYWYRQTLGQGPEFLTYFQNEAQLEKSRLLSDRFSAERPKGSFSTLEIQRTEQGDSAMYLCASSRSDYGYTFGSGTRLTVV.

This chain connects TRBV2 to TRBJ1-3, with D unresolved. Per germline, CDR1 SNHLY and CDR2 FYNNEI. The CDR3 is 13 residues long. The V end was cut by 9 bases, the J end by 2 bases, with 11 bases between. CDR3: CASRLSAGNTIYF. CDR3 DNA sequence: TGTGCCAGTAGACTAAGCGCTGGAAACACCATATATTTT.